This T cell receptor (beta chain) stems from a study of T cells in Graves' hyperthyroidism and ophthalmopathy. Findings of the study overall: Among clonotypes expanded in thyroid above 0.001, most were also found in blood. Using 13 V-J features, a model discriminated ophthalmopathy from stable hyperthyroidism.

A remark on this clonotype: Its antigen remains unknown.

In germline, CDR1 is SQVTM, CDR2 ANQGSEA. V lost 7 bases, J lost 0 bases, and 5 bases stayed unmatched. This CDR3 region has 14 residues. With a duration under 2 months, the hyperthyroidism was newly diagnosed in patients aged 18 to 65. Amplified TCR beta CDR3 regions came from RNA transcripts. The HTBI primer set drove a first-round RT-PCR of the TCR CDR3. In TCRdb, the multiplex PCR reads were re-called with MiXCR into one record per CDR3 protein. The table lists hundreds of thousands of distinct CDR3 sequences, about 45% of them singletons, with 8.2% in the top ten. This receptor was obtained from a woman younger than 35 with Graves' hyperthyroidism. The chain is built from TRBV29-1 and TRBJ1-5, with 8 nucleotides matching TRBD1. The specimen sequenced was peripheral blood or thyroid tissue (not recorded which). CDR3 sequence reads: CSGGTGNSNQPQHF. CDR3 coding DNA: TGCAGCGGTGGGACAGGTAATAGCAATCAGCCCCAGCATTTT.